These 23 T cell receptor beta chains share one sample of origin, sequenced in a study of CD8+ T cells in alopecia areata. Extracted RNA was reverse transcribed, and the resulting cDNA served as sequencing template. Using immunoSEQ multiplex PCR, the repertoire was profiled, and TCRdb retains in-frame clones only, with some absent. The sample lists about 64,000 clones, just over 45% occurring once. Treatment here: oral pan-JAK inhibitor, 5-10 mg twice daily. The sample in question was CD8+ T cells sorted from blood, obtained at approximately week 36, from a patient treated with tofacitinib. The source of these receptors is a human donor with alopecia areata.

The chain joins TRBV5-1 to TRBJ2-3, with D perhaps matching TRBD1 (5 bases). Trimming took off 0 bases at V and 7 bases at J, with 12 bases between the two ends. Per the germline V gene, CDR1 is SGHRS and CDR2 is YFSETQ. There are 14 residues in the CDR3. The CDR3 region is CASSLEAGLNTQYF. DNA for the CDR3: TGCGCCAGCAGCTTGGAGGCAGGGTTGAATACGCAGTATTTT.

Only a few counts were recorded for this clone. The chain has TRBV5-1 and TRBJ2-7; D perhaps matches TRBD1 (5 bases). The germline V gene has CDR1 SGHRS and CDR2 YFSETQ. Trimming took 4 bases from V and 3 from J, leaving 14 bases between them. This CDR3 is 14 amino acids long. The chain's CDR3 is CASSPDTEHYEQYF. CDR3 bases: TGCGCCAGCAGCCCGGACACAGAGCACTACGAGCAGTACTTC.

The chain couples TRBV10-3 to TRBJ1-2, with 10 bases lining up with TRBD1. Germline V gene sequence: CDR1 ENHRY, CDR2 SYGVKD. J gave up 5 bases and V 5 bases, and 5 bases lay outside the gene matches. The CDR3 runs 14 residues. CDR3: CAISSPGQGYGYTF. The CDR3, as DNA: TGTGCCATCAGTTCACCGGGACAGGGGTATGGCTACACCTTC.

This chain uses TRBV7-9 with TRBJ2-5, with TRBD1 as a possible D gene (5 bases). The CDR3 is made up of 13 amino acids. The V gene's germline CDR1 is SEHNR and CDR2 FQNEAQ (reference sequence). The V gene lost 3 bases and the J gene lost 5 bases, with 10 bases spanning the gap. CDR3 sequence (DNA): TGTGCCAGCAGCTTGGGGCTGGTGGAGACCCAGTACTTC. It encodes CASSLGLVETQYF.

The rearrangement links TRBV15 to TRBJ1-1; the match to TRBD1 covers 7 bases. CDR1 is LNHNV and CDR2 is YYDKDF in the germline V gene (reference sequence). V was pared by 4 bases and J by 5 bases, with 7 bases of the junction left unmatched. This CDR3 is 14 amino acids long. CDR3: CATSTTGSDTEAFF. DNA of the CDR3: TGTGCCACCAGCACGACAGGGTCAGATACTGAAGCTTTCTTT.

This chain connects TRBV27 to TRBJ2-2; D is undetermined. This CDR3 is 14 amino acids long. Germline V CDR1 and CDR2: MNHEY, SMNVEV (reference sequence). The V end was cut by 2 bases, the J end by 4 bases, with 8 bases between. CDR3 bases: TGTGCCAGCAGTTTAGGAAAAGGCACCGGGGAGCTGTTTTTT. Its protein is CASSLGKGTGELFF.

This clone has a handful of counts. The CDR3 loop reads CAWRGSRDRVGEQFF. The CDR3 coding sequence is TGTGCCTGGAGAGGATCGCGGGACAGGGTCGGGGAGCAGTTCTTC. The rearrangement uses TRBV30 and TRBJ2-1; 9 positions agree with TRBD1. J gave up 10 bases and V 3 bases, and 13 bases lay outside the gene matches. In germline, CDR1 is GTSNPN, CDR2 SVGIG (reference sequence). CDR3 length: 15 residues. The complete variable domain, with remaining parts taken from reference TRBV30 and TRBJ2-1, reads SQTIHQWPATLVQPVGSPLSLECTVEGTSNPNLYWYRQAAGRGLQLLFYSVGIGQISSEVPQNLSASRPQDRQFILSSKKLLLSDSGFYLCAWRGSRDRVGEQFFGPGTRLTVL.

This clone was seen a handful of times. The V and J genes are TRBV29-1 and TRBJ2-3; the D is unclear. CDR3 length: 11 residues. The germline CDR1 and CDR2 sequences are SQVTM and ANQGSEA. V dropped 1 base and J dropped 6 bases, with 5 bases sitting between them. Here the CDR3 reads CSVEGPDTQYF. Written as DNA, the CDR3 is TGCAGCGTTGAAGGTCCCGATACGCAGTATTTT.

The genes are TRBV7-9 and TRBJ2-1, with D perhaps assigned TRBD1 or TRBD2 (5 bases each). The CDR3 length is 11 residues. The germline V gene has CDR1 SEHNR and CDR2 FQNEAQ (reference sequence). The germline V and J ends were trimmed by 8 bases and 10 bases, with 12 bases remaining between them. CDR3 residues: CASRIEGEQFF. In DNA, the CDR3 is TGTGCCAGCCGGATAGAGGGGGAGCAGTTCTTC.

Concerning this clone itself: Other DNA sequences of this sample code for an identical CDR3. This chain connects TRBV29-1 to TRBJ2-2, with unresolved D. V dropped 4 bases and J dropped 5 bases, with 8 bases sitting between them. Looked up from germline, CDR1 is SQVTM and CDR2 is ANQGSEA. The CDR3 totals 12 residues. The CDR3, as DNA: TGCAGCGTTGTGTTGGATACCGGGGAGCTGTTTTTT. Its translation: CSVVLDTGELFF.

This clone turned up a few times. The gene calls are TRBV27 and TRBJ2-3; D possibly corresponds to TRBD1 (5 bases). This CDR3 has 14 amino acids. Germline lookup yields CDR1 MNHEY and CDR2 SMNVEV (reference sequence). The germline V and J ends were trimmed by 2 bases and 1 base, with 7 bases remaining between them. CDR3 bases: TGTGCCAGCAGTTTAGTCAGGGGCACAGATACGCAGTATTTT. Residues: CASSLVRGTDTQYF.

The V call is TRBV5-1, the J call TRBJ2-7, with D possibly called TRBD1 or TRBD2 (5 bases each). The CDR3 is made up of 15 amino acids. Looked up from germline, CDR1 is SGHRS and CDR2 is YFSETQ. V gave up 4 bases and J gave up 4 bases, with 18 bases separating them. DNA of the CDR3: TGCGCCAGCAGCCCCTGGGGGTCAGGGACGTACGAGCAGTACTTC. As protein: CASSPWGSGTYEQYF.

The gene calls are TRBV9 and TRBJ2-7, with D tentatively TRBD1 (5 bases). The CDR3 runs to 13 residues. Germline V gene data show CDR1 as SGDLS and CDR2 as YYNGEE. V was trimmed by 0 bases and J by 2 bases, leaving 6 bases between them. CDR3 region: CASSVEGAYEQYF. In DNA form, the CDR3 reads TGTGCCAGCAGCGTAGAAGGGGCCTACGAGCAGTACTTC.

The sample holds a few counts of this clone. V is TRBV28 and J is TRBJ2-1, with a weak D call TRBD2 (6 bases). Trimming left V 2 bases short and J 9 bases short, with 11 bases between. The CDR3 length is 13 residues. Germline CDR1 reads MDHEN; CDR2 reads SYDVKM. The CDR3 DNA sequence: TGTGCCAGCAGTTTAGCACTAGCCACTGAGCAGTTCTTC. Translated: CASSLALATEQFF.

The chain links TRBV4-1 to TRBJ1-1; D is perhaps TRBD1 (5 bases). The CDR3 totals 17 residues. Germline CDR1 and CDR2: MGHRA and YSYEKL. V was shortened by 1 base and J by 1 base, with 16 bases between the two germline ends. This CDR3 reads CASSQAYRRVGNTEAFF. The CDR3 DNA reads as TGCGCCAGCAGCCAAGCTTACAGGAGAGTAGGGAACACTGAAGCTTTCTTT.

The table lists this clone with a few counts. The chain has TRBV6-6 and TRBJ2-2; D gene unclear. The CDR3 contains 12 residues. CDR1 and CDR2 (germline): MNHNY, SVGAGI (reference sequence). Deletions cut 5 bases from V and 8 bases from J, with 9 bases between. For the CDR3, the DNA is TGTGCCAGCAGTAAGACTCGAGGGGAGCTGTTTTTT. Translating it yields CASSKTRGELFF.

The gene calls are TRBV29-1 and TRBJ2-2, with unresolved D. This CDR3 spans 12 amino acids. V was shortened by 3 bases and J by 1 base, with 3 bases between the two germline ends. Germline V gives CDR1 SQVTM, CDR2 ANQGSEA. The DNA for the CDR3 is TGCAGCGTTGAGGAGAACACCGGGGAGCTGTTTTTT. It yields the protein CSVEENTGELFF.

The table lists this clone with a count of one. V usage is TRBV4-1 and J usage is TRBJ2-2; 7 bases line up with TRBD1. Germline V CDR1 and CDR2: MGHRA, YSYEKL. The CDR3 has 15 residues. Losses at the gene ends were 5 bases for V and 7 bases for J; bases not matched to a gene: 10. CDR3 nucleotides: TGCGCCAGCAGCTCCCGACAGGGAGTGAACGGGGAGCTGTTTTTT. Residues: CASSSRQGVNGELFF.

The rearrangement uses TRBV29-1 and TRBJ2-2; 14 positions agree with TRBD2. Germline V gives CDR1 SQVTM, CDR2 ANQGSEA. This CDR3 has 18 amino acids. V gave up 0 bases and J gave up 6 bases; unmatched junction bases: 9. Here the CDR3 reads CSVEERGTSGSWAGELFF. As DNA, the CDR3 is TGCAGCGTTGAAGAGAGAGGGACTAGCGGGAGCTGGGCCGGGGAGCTGTTTTTT.

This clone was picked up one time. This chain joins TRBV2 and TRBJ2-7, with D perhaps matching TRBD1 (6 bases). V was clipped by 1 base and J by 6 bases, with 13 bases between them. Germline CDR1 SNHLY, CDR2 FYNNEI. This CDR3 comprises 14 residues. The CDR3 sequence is CASSEEGGASEQYF. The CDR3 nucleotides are TGTGCCAGCAGTGAAGAAGGGGGTGCCTCCGAGCAGTACTTC.

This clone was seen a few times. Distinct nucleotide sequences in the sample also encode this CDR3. As DNA, the CDR3 is TGTGCCAGCAGTGAAGGGGCAACCTACGAGCAGTACTTC. Amino acid sequence: CASSEGATYEQYF. J is TRBJ2-7 and V is TRBV27, with D perhaps TRBD1 (5 bases). V was clipped by 5 bases and J by 2 bases, with 10 bases between them. The CDR3 covers 13 residues. CDR1 is MNHEY, CDR2 SMNVEV, per germline (reference sequence).

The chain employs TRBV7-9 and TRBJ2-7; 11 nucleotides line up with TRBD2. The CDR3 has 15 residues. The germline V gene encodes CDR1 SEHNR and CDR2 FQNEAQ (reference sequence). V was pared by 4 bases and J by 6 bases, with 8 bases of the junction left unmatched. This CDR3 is CASSSLLAGAPEQYF. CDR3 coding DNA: TGTGCCAGCAGCTCCTTACTAGCGGGAGCACCCGAGCAGTACTTC.

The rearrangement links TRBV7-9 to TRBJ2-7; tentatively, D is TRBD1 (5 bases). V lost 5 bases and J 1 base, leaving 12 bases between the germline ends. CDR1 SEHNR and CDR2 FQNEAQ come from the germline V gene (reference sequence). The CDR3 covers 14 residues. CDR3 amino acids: CASSTRDSSYEQYF. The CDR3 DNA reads TGTGCCAGCAGCACGCGAGACAGTTCCTACGAGCAGTACTTC. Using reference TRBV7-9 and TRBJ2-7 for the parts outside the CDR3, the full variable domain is DTGVSQNPRHKITKRGQNVTFRCDPISEHNRLYWYRQTLGQGPEFLTYFQNEAQLEKSRLLSDRFSAERPKGSFSTLEIQRTEQGDSAMYLCASSTRDSSYEQYFGPGTRLTVT.